The source of this TCR beta chain is a study of cytomegalovirus exposure and HLA in healthy donors. The PCR made use of 60 Vbeta and 13 Jbeta primers. Clones were read by immunoSEQ multiplex PCR, and TCRdb kept only the in-frame ones, dropping some. This table has 200,000 or so clones, about four fifths appearing once. The CDR3 length is 14 residues. V lost 1 base to trimming and J lost 2 bases, with 8 bases between them. Germline V gene lookup returns CDR1 SEHNR and CDR2 FQNEAQ (reference sequence). The gene calls are TRBV7-9 and TRBJ1-1; weak D call: TRBD1 (5 bases). The sequenced sample was PBMCs. This sequence originates from a boy between 5 and 17 years old in good health and CMV-seronegative. Written as DNA, the CDR3 is TGTGCCAGCAGCTTAGAGGGACTCAACACTGAAGCTTTCTTT. It encodes CASSLEGLNTEAFF. Filled out from reference TRBV7-9 and TRBJ1-1, the complete variable domain reads DTGVSQNPRHKITKRGQNVTFRCDPISEHNRLYWYRQTLGQGPEFLTYFQNEAQLEKSRLLSDRFSAERPKGSFSTLEIQRTEQGDSAMYLCASSLEGLNTEAFFGQGTRLTVV.